These 24 T cell receptor beta chains came from one sample sequenced in a study of blood T cell repertoires in COVID-19. Sequencing was performed with immunoSEQ multiplex PCR; in TCRdb, only in-frame clones are kept and a portion is missing. The data show over 85,000 clones, 75% to 90% seen once. The sequencing input was peripheral blood. All receptors come from a man older than 75 with acute or convalescent COVID-19.

The chain recombines TRBV5-1 with TRBJ2-3; D might be TRBD2 (6 bases). The CDR3 loop spans 16 amino acids. The ends were cut back, 4 bases at V and 1 base at J, with 16 bases in the middle. The germline V gene encodes CDR1 SGHRS and CDR2 YFSETQ. In DNA, the CDR3 is TGCGCCAGCAGCCAACTCGTCGGCGGGGGCACAGATACGCAGTATTTT. It specifies CASSQLVGGGTDTQYF.

The V call is TRBV4-2, the J call TRBJ1-4; no reliable D call. CDR1 LGHNA and CDR2 YNFKEQ come from the germline V gene. The CDR3 loop spans 16 amino acids. The V and J ends lost 4 bases and 4 bases respectively, with 16 bases between them. CDR3 sequence reads: CASSLFRGEGNEKLFF. The CDR3 region has the DNA TGTGCCAGCAGCCTATTCCGTGGCGAGGGTAATGAAAAACTGTTTTTT.

This chain uses TRBV28 with TRBJ2-7; D ambiguous. V shed 9 bases and J shed 0 bases, with 9 bases lying between them. Germline CDR1 is MDHEN and CDR2 is SYDVKM. This CDR3 comprises 12 residues. The CDR3 nucleotides are TGTGCCAGTGAGAGCGACTCCTACGAGCAGTACTTC. It codes for CASESDSYEQYF.

The chain recombines TRBV5-1 with TRBJ2-7; D call uncertain. Between the trimmed V and J ends, which lost 4 bases and 4 bases, there was a span of 15 bases. The CDR3 covers 14 residues. Germline CDR1 is SGHRS and CDR2 is YFSETQ. Written as DNA, the CDR3 is TGCGCCAGCAGCGCTGGATTAAAGGAGTACGAGCAGTACTTC. This encodes CASSAGLKEYEQYF.

The V gene is TRBV6-2 or TRBV6-3, the J gene TRBJ2-1, with D uncertain. This CDR3 spans 13 amino acids. Germline V gives CDR1 MNHEY, CDR2 SVGEGT. Between the trimmed V and J ends, which lost 0 bases and 9 bases, there was a span of 9 bases. The CDR3 here is CASSYSGSVEQFF. The CDR3 DNA follows: TGTGCCAGCAGTTACTCCGGTTCGGTTGAGCAGTTCTTC.

This clone was recorded once. The J gene is TRBJ2-1, the V gene TRBV5-6; the D gene is possibly TRBD2 (5 bases). Trimming left V 6 bases short and J 15 bases short, with 22 bases between. The germline V gene encodes CDR1 SGHDT and CDR2 YYEEEE. The CDR3 loop spans 13 amino acids. The CDR3 DNA follows: TGTGCCAGCAACCCGAGGAGTGCGCTCGGGATGTTCTTC. It yields the protein CASNPRSALGMFF.

A note on this clone: Distinct nucleotide sequences in the sample also encode this CDR3. The gene calls are TRBV5-1 and TRBJ2-5; D remains unclear. CDR3 size: 11 residues. Germline V lookup: CDR1 SGHRS, CDR2 YFSETQ. The V end lost 3 bases, the J end lost 2 bases, and 2 bases lay between the germline ends. CDR3 in amino acids: CASSSQETQYF. CDR3 DNA sequence: TGCGCCAGCAGCTCGCAAGAGACCCAGTACTTC.

The chain has TRBV18 and TRBJ2-7; 11 bases map to TRBD2. Germline CDR1 and CDR2: KGHSH and LQKENI. This CDR3 is built from 14 residues. V shed 6 bases and J 5 bases; nucleotides not matched to a gene: 6. This CDR3 reads CASSPTSGSNEQYF. CDR3 in DNA: TGTGCCAGCTCGCCAACTAGCGGGAGTAACGAGCAGTACTTC.

V gene TRBV19 combines with J gene TRBJ2-5, with D uncertain. The CDR3 contains 13 residues. Germline V lookup: CDR1 LNHDA, CDR2 SQIVND (reference sequence). Trimming shortened V by 2 bases and J by 2 bases, and 6 bases separated the two germline ends. In DNA, the CDR3 is TGTGCCAGTAGTATAAGCCCTCAAGAGACCCAGTACTTC. Amino acids: CASSISPQETQYF.

The V call is TRBV6-1, the J call TRBJ2-4, with a tentative D call TRBD1 (6 bases). The germline V gene has CDR1 MNHNS and CDR2 SASEGT. The CDR3 has 15 residues. The V and J ends lost 0 bases and 2 bases respectively, with 8 bases between them. CDR3 sequence (DNA): TGTGCCAGCAGTGAAGCTGGACAGACCAAAAACATTCAGTACTTC. It specifies CASSEAGQTKNIQYF.

This rearrangement joins TRBV11-2 to TRBJ2-5; D not resolved. The CDR3 has 16 residues. With 1 base removed from V and 9 bases from J, the gap between germline ends came to 21 bases. In germline, CDR1 is SGHAT, CDR2 FQNNGV. CDR3 in DNA: TGTGCCAGCAGCTTAGGGAGCAACCCTAAGGTCGGGTCCCAGTACTTC. Translation gives CASSLGSNPKVGSQYF. Complete variable domain (other parts from reference TRBV11-2 and TRBJ2-5): EAGVAQSPRYKIIEKRQSVAFWCNPISGHATLYWYQQILGQGPKLLIQFQNNGVVDDSQLPKDRFSAERLKGVDSTLKIQPAKLEDSAVYLCASSLGSNPKVGSQYFGPGTRLLVL.

CDR3 amino acids: CASSLSGGHVSTDTQYF. The DNA of the CDR3 is TGTGCCAGCAGCTTAAGCGGGGGGCATGTGTCCACAGATACGCAGTATTTT. This sequence joins TRBV11-2 and TRBJ2-3; 9 bases match TRBD2. With V trimmed by 2 bases and J by 2 bases, 8 bases remained unmatched. The CDR3 is 17 residues long. Germline V gene lookup returns CDR1 SGHAT and CDR2 FQNNGV.

The chain carries TRBV6-2 or TRBV6-3 and TRBJ2-4; 7 bases line up with TRBD2. Trimming took 0 bases from V and 2 from J; bases not matched to a gene: 4. In germline, CDR1 is MNHEY, CDR2 SVGEGT. The CDR3 has 16 residues. The CDR3 nucleotides are TGTGCCAGCAGTTACTCGAGGGAGGGCCCCAAAAACATTCAGTACTTC. Translated: CASSYSREGPKNIQYF.

The chain uses TRBV6-6 and TRBJ2-7; TRBD2 aligns across 9 bases. CDR3 length: 12 amino acids. V was clipped by 10 bases and J by 4 bases; unmatched bases: 5. Germline CDR1 and CDR2: MNHNY and SVGAGI (reference sequence). In DNA form, the CDR3 reads TGTGCCACCGCGGGAGGGGGGTACGAGCAGTACTTC. Protein: CATAGGGYEQYF.

The chain is built from TRBV5-1 and TRBJ1-5, with unresolved D. Germline CDR1 is SGHRS and CDR2 is YFSETQ. The V end lost 4 bases, the J end lost 4 bases, and 12 bases lay between the germline ends. The CDR3 consists of 14 residues. CDR3 DNA: TGCGCCAGCAGCCCCGAGGTCGATAATCAGCCCCAGCATTTT. This gives the protein CASSPEVDNQPQHF.

This chain connects TRBV7-6 to TRBJ2-1, with 7 positions matching TRBD2. The germline V gene encodes CDR1 SGHVS and CDR2 FNYEAQ. Trimming removed 2 bases from V and 8 bases from J; junction bases left unmatched: 12. The CDR3 loop spans 16 amino acids. The CDR3 loop is CASSLPTSVTVDEQFF. CDR3 DNA: TGTGCCAGCAGCTTACCTACTAGCGTCACCGTGGATGAGCAGTTCTTC. Full variable domain (outside the CDR3, taken from reference TRBV7-6 and TRBJ2-1): GAGVSQSPRYKVTKRGQDVALRCDPISGHVSLYWYRQALGQGPEFLTYFNYEAQQDKSGLPNDRFSAERPEGSISTLTIQRTEQRDSAMYRCASSLPTSVTVDEQFFGPGTRLTVL.

V is TRBV2 and J is TRBJ2-5; 9 bases map to TRBD2. The CDR3 is made up of 15 amino acids. Per germline, CDR1 SNHLY and CDR2 FYNNEI. V dropped 5 bases and J dropped 1; count of bases not matched to a gene: 5. The CDR3: CASSPGLALQETQYF. The CDR3 bases are TGTGCCAGCAGTCCCGGACTAGCGCTCCAAGAGACCCAGTACTTC.

CDR3 loop: CASSLGTGGVDTQYF. Written as DNA, the CDR3 is TGCGCCAGCAGCTTGGGGACAGGGGGCGTAGATACGCAGTATTTT. This chain uses TRBV5-1 with TRBJ2-3; TRBD1 aligns across 11 bases. The CDR3 extends over 15 amino acids. The J segment lost 5 bases and the V segment lost 0 bases, leaving 2 bases of the junction unmatched. In germline, CDR1 is SGHRS, CDR2 YFSETQ. Full variable domain (outside the CDR3, taken from reference TRBV5-1 and TRBJ2-3): KAGVTQTPRYLIKTRGQQVTLSCSPISGHRSVSWYQQTPGQGLQFLFEYFSETQRNKGNFPGRFSGRQFSNSRSEMNVSTLELGDSALYLCASSLGTGGVDTQYFGPGTRLTVL.

The count of this clone is one. The chain employs TRBV28 and TRBJ2-3; TRBD2 aligns across 12 bases. Germline CDR1 and CDR2: MDHEN and SYDVKM. Trimming removed 5 bases from V and 9 bases from J; junction bases left unmatched: 9. This CDR3 is built from 15 residues. This CDR3 is CASSILAGGLWTQYF. CDR3 nucleotide sequence: TGTGCCAGCAGTATACTAGCGGGAGGTTTATGGACGCAGTATTTT. The variable domain in full, completed from reference TRBV28 and TRBJ2-3, reads DVKVTQSSRYLVKRTGEKVFLECVQDMDHENMFWYRQDPGLGLRLIYFSYDVKMKEKGDIPEGYSVSREKKERFSLILESASTNQTSMYLCASSILAGGLWTQYFGPGTRLTVL.

The chain couples TRBV6-2 or TRBV6-3 to TRBJ1-1, with 7 nucleotides matching TRBD1. This CDR3 is 16 amino acids long. V lost 0 bases and J lost 0; bases outside the gene matches: 4. Germline assignment: CDR1 MNHEY and CDR2 SVGEGT. This CDR3 is CASSYSRGQLNTEAFF. The CDR3 DNA sequence: TGTGCCAGCAGTTACTCGCGGGGACAGCTGAACACTGAAGCTTTCTTT.

This clone was detected only once. V usage is TRBV5-5 and J usage is TRBJ1-5; the D gene is possibly TRBD1 (5 bases). CDR1 and CDR2 from the germline V gene are SGHKS and YYEKEE (reference sequence). The CDR3 length is 15 residues. V was pared by 4 bases and J by 3 bases, with 14 bases between. Here the CDR3 reads CASSPVEGANQPQHF. The DNA of the CDR3 is TGTGCCAGCAGCCCCGTGGAAGGGGCCAATCAGCCCCAGCATTTT.

In its sample, this clone was seen once. The chain is built from TRBV9 and TRBJ2-7; TRBD2 is a possible D gene (5 bases). The CDR3 totals 16 residues. Germline V gene sequence: CDR1 SGDLS, CDR2 YYNGEE. V was cut by 0 bases and J by 4 bases, with 17 bases left in between. The CDR3 spells CASSVAVEGSGYEQYF. CDR3 bases: TGTGCCAGCAGCGTAGCTGTCGAGGGCTCGGGGTACGAGCAGTACTTC.

This chain joins TRBV10-3 and TRBJ1-5, with D unclear. V was cut by 0 bases and J by 16 bases, with 16 bases left in between. Germline loops: CDR1 ENHRY, CDR2 SYGVKD. CDR3 length: 13 residues. The CDR3 bases are TGTGCCATCAGTGAGTCGGCAGGCATGCCTCAACATTTT. Encoded protein: CAISESAGMPQHF.

The chain uses TRBV28 and TRBJ2-1, with 10 bases fitting TRBD2. V dropped 5 bases and J dropped 0; count of bases not matched to a gene: 22. Germline V gives CDR1 MDHEN, CDR2 SYDVKM. The CDR3 totals 22 residues. CDR3 protein: CASSLSPFGAGGSLSSYNEQFF. The DNA for the CDR3 is TGTGCCAGCAGTCTTAGCCCCTTCGGAGCGGGAGGGTCCCTGAGCTCCTACAATGAGCAGTTCTTC. Complete variable domain (other parts from reference TRBV28 and TRBJ2-1): DVKVTQSSRYLVKRTGEKVFLECVQDMDHENMFWYRQDPGLGLRLIYFSYDVKMKEKGDIPEGYSVSREKKERFSLILESASTNQTSMYLCASSLSPFGAGGSLSSYNEQFFGPGTRLTVL.